The text below deals with one T cell receptor (beta chain). The target antigen is unknown. The junction and the germline gene differ at one end; a read error may be behind it. The sample is drawn from a study of blood T cells in healthy people across ages. Regarding the study as a whole: A roughly linear fall in TCR beta diversity per million T cells was seen with increasing age.

The CDR3 extends over 14 amino acids. Germline CDR1 SGHDN, CDR2 FVKESK. Through a sample-barcoded 5' primer and a J-beta primer mix, a second PCR was run for roughly 7 to 12 cycles. TCRdb ran MiXCR on the 5' RACE reads and lists one entry per CDR3 protein. Of some 900,000 distinct CDR3 sequences listed, around 48% are singletons. This clonotype originated in a man younger than 40 in good health. The specimen sequenced was blood. V gene TRBV14 combines with J gene TRBJ2-3; D tentatively fits TRBD1 or TRBD2 (5 bases each). The CDR3 bases are TGTGCCAGCAGCCTCGGACGGGGCACATATACGCAGTATTTT. It is translated as CASSLGRGTYTQYF.